This T cell receptor beta chain was documented in a study of blood T cell repertoires in COVID-19. Study overall: Collection of acute and convalescent COVID-19 samples took place in the United States, Italy and Spain. The analysed material was cDNA or gDNA that came from T cells, B-cell-depleted T cells, or PBMCs.

As processed by the authors: Quantification of nucleated cells was approximated via reference gene primer amplification. Clones were sequenced by immunoSEQ multiplex PCR, and TCRdb holds only the in-frame ones, with some missing. V and J calls and clone size are as listed in that table; D and trimming were resolved from the DNA. This repertoire shows around 250,000 clones, around four fifths found once; its top ten account for 5.7%. Germline lookup yields CDR1 MDHEN and CDR2 SYDVKM. V lost 1 base, J lost 7 bases, and 5 bases lay in between. The length of the CDR3 is 11 residues. This clone occurred a few times.

J is TRBJ2-7 and V is TRBV28, with D unresolved. This sequence originates from an older man with acute or convalescent COVID-19. The sample comprised peripheral blood. DNA for the CDR3: TGTGCCAGCAGTTTATATCAGGAGCAGTACTTC. As protein: CASSLYQEQYF.